These 27 T cell receptor beta chains were all obtained from the same sample, sequenced in a study of blood T cell repertoires in COVID-19. Using immunoSEQ multiplex PCR, the repertoire was profiled, and TCRdb retains in-frame clones only, with some absent. The table lists around 250,000 clones, roughly 84% of them singletons. Sequenced sample: peripheral blood. All receptors come from a man aged 50 to 60 with active or convalescent COVID-19.

This clone showed up just a few times. The chain combines TRBV6-6 with TRBJ2-7; 9 positions match TRBD1. With 7 bases clipped from V and 3 bases from J, the junction kept 7 bases outside the gene matches. Looked up from germline, CDR1 is MNHNY and CDR2 is SVGAGI (reference sequence). The CDR3 loop spans 14 amino acids. DNA of the CDR3: TGTGCCAGCACTCCCAAGGGACAGGGCTACGAGCAGTACTTC. This encodes CASTPKGQGYEQYF.

The J gene is TRBJ2-3, the V gene TRBV5-1; 9 bases align to TRBD1. The germline V gene has CDR1 SGHRS and CDR2 YFSETQ. This CDR3 is 16 amino acids long. Trimming took 3 bases from V and 1 from J; bases not matched to a gene: 6. The CDR3 here is CASSYRTGVGTDTQYF. The CDR3 coding sequence is TGCGCCAGCAGCTATAGGACAGGGGTTGGCACAGATACGCAGTATTTT.

This chain joins TRBV5-1 and TRBJ2-7, with TRBD2 identical over 10 bases. Germline V gene data show CDR1 as SGHRS and CDR2 as YFSETQ. V lost 4 bases, J lost 5 bases, and 12 bases stayed unmatched. The CDR3 is 16 residues long. The CDR3 DNA follows: TGCGCCAGCAGCCCTGAGGGAGCGGGGGGGACGGACGAGCAGTACTTC. Protein product: CASSPEGAGGTDEQYF.

This clone was observed a handful of times. The chain combines TRBV15 with TRBJ2-2, with a weak D call TRBD1 (6 bases). Trimming shortened V by 3 bases and J by 3 bases, and 11 bases separated the two germline ends. The germline CDR1 and CDR2 sequences are LNHNV and YYDKDF (reference sequence). This CDR3 spans 15 amino acids. The chain's CDR3 is CATSRDRAYTGELFF. The CDR3 DNA sequence: TGTGCCACCAGCAGGGACAGAGCGTACACCGGGGAGCTGTTTTTT.

The V and J genes are TRBV28 and TRBJ2-7, with a possible D match to TRBD2 (5 bases). Looked up from germline, CDR1 is MDHEN and CDR2 is SYDVKM. The CDR3 extends over 13 amino acids. V shed 6 bases and J shed 3 bases, with 12 bases lying between them. The CDR3 DNA sequence: TGTGCCAGCAGCTTCCCCGGGAACTACGAGCAGTACTTC. Its protein is CASSFPGNYEQYF.

This clone was recorded once. The chain has TRBV11-2 and TRBJ2-2; 9 nucleotides match TRBD2. CDR1 SGHAT and CDR2 FQNNGV come from the germline V gene. V lost 5 bases, J lost 4 bases, and 8 bases stayed unmatched. There are 16 residues in the CDR3. This CDR3 reads CASSRISGGPTGELFF. The DNA of the CDR3 is TGTGCCAGCAGCCGTATTAGCGGGGGCCCCACCGGGGAGCTGTTTTTT.

The chain uses TRBV9 and TRBJ1-2, with D maybe TRBD1 (6 bases). The V end was cut by 3 bases, the J end by 0 bases, with 15 bases between. This CDR3 is built from 16 residues. CDR1 and CDR2 (germline): SGDLS, YYNGEE. CDR3 sequence (DNA): TGTGCCAGCAGCGCGAATCGACAGGAACCTAACTATGGCTACACCTTC. It encodes CASSANRQEPNYGYTF.

This chain uses TRBV6-2 or TRBV6-3 with TRBJ1-5; perhaps TRBD1 as D (6 bases). The CDR3 loop spans 14 amino acids. V was cut by 2 bases and J by 7 bases, with 12 bases left in between. Germline V gives CDR1 MNHEY, CDR2 SVGEGT. The CDR3 region has the DNA TGTGCCAGCAGTTACGGCGCAGGGGTGCAGCCCCAGCATTTT. Translating it yields CASSYGAGVQPQHF.

The rearrangement links TRBV15 to TRBJ2-5; D might be TRBD2 (6 bases). The CDR3 is 14 residues long. Germline-derived CDR1 and CDR2 are LNHNV and YYDKDF (reference sequence). Trimming shortened V by 6 bases and J by 10 bases, and 21 bases separated the two germline ends. The CDR3 DNA follows: TGTGCCACCAGGGGCGGGACGGACCTAGTGGACCAGTACTTC. Translated: CATRGGTDLVDQYF.

This rearrangement joins TRBV5-6 to TRBJ2-3; D uncertain. CDR1 SGHDT and CDR2 YYEEEE come from the germline V gene. Trimming took 1 base from V and 1 from J, leaving 7 bases between them. The CDR3 runs to 14 residues. The CDR3 protein is CASSLSLRTDTQYF. In nucleotides, the CDR3 is TGTGCCAGCAGCTTGTCACTACGCACAGATACGCAGTATTTT.

The rearrangement links TRBV7-9 to TRBJ2-7, with 7 bases that match TRBD1. CDR1 and CDR2 (germline): SEHNR, FQNEAQ (reference sequence). The V gene end was trimmed by 5 bases and the J gene end by 9 bases; junction bases not matched to a gene: 4. The CDR3 extends over 11 amino acids. CDR3 in DNA: TGTGCCAGCAGCGCGACAGGGTCGCAGTACTTC. Protein: CASSATGSQYF.

The chain is built from TRBV30 and TRBJ1-2, with a possible D match to TRBD1 (5 bases). The V end was cut by 4 bases, the J end by 6 bases, with 12 bases between. Germline V CDR1 and CDR2: GTSNPN, SVGIG (reference sequence). The CDR3 consists of 12 residues. The CDR3 nucleotides read TGTGCCTGGAATGGGGGGACCAATGGCTACACCTTC. This gives the protein CAWNGGTNGYTF.

The V gene is TRBV7-3, the J gene TRBJ2-3, with 13 bases matching TRBD2. CDR1 is SGHTA and CDR2 is FQGTGA in the germline V gene. This CDR3 spans 15 amino acids. The V segment lost 5 bases and the J segment 3 bases; nucleotides outside the gene matches: 2. The CDR3 DNA follows: TGTGCCAGCAGCAAGGGACTAGCGGGGACAGATACGCAGTATTTT. Protein product: CASSKGLAGTDTQYF. Complete variable domain (other parts from reference TRBV7-3 and TRBJ2-3): GAGVSQTPSNKVTEKGKYVELRCDPISGHTALYWYRQSLGQGPEFLIYFQGTGAADDSGLPNDRFFAVRPEGSVSTLKIQRTERGDSAVYLCASSKGLAGTDTQYFGPGTRLTVL.

The chain recombines TRBV4-2 with TRBJ1-4; D is undetermined. Germline V gene lookup returns CDR1 LGHNA and CDR2 YNFKEQ. V dropped 0 bases and J dropped 0 bases, with 14 bases sitting between them. CDR3 size: 18 residues. DNA of the CDR3: TGTGCCAGCAGCCAAGAACCAGGAGGTTATGCAACTAATGAAAAACTGTTTTTT. Protein product: CASSQEPGGYATNEKLFF.

This rearrangement joins TRBV29-1 to TRBJ1-2, with D perhaps matching TRBD1 (5 bases). The V end lost 4 bases, the J end lost 8 bases, and 11 bases lay between the germline ends. This CDR3 has 11 residues. Germline CDR1 reads SQVTM; CDR2 reads ANQGSEA. CDR3 DNA: TGCAGCGTTGGAATGGGGGGGGGCTACACCTTC. It yields the protein CSVGMGGGYTF.

V gene TRBV19 combines with J gene TRBJ2-5; 7 nucleotides line up with TRBD2. The CDR3 extends over 13 amino acids. In germline, CDR1 is LNHDA, CDR2 SQIVND (reference sequence). J lost 3 bases, V lost 10 bases, and 8 bases had no gene match. The CDR3 region is CATGTGGKETQYF. CDR3 coding DNA: TGTGCCACCGGGACCGGGGGGAAAGAGACCCAGTACTTC. The full variable domain, rest sourced from reference TRBV19 and TRBJ2-5, is DGGITQSPKYLFRKEGQNVTLSCEQNLNHDAMYWYRQDPGQGLRLIYYSQIVNDFQKGDIAEGYSVSREKKESFPLTVTSAQKNPTAFYLCATGTGGKETQYFGPGTRLLVL.

This sequence joins TRBV5-4 and TRBJ1-1; D gene unclear. Germline values: CDR1 SGHNT, CDR2 YYREEE (reference sequence). The CDR3 length is 15 residues. Trimming removed 3 bases at V and 1 base at J, with 13 bases between. The CDR3 reads CASSSSPYTNTEAFF. In DNA, the CDR3 is TGTGCCAGCAGCTCGTCCCCATACACGAACACTGAAGCTTTCTTT.

A few counts support this clone. The V gene is TRBV15, the J gene TRBJ2-5; D unclear. Germline loops: CDR1 LNHNV, CDR2 YYDKDF (reference sequence). Trimming pared 1 base from V and 4 bases from J, leaving 4 bases between. The CDR3 length is 12 residues. The CDR3 sequence is CATSRVGETQYF. The CDR3 nucleotides are TGTGCCACCAGCAGAGTCGGAGAGACCCAGTACTTC.

This clone was seen only a few times. V is TRBV7-2 and J is TRBJ1-2, with TRBD1 matching 8 bases. The ends lost 5 bases at V and 5 bases at J; junction bases unmatched: 10. This CDR3 region has 15 residues. From germline, CDR1 is SGHTA and CDR2 FQGNSA. The CDR3 spells CASSERTGIEYGYTF. CDR3 in DNA: TGTGCCAGCAGCGAACGGACAGGGATTGAGTATGGCTACACCTTC.

This rearrangement joins TRBV6-5 to TRBJ2-3; TRBD2 is a possible D gene (5 bases). Germline lookup yields CDR1 MNHEY and CDR2 SVGAGI. The CDR3 is made up of 15 amino acids. V was trimmed by 6 bases and J by 4 bases, leaving 17 bases between them. The CDR3 here is CASRRAFLIPDTQYF. CDR3 coding DNA: TGTGCCAGCAGGCGGGCCTTTCTCATCCCAGATACGCAGTATTTT.

The chain has TRBV7-2 and TRBJ2-2; TRBD2 matches 8 bases. The germline gives CDR1 SGHTA, CDR2 FQGNSA. V gave up 4 bases and J gave up 4 bases; unmatched junction bases: 2. There are 14 residues in the CDR3. In nucleotides, the CDR3 is TGTGCCAGCAGCTACGGGGGGGGCACCGGGGAGCTGTTTTTT. This translates into CASSYGGGTGELFF.

This clone has just one count. V is TRBV3-1 (or the pseudogene TRBV3-2) and J is TRBJ2-3, with 8 bases identical to TRBD1. V lost 4 bases and J lost 5; bases outside the gene matches: 5. Germline CDR1 LGHDT, CDR2 YNNKEL (reference sequence). This CDR3 contains 14 residues. Written as DNA, the CDR3 is TGTGCCAGCAGCCTGGACAGGGCCCTAGATACGCAGTATTTT. Translated, it gives CASSLDRALDTQYF.

The genes are TRBV30 and TRBJ1-1, with no clear D. The CDR3 is 14 amino acids. Germline V gene lookup returns CDR1 GTSNPN and CDR2 SVGIG (reference sequence). The germline V and J ends were trimmed by 3 bases and 5 bases, with 16 bases remaining between them. The CDR3 region is CAWSRGALGTEAFF. The CDR3 DNA follows: TGTGCCTGGAGCCGGGGTGCTTTGGGGACTGAAGCTTTCTTT.

The J gene is TRBJ2-3, the V gene TRBV12-5; no clear D gene. V was clipped by 1 base and J by 6 bases, with 8 bases between them. This CDR3 has 13 residues. The germline V gene encodes CDR1 LGHNT and CDR2 FRNRAP. CDR3 sequence: CASGLALADTQYF. The CDR3 DNA reads as TGTGCTAGTGGTTTGGCCCTCGCGGATACGCAGTATTTT.

The rearrangement links TRBV25-1 to TRBJ1-6; D remains unclear. Germline V lookup: CDR1 MGHDK, CDR2 SYGVNS. The length of the CDR3 is 13 residues. The V end lost 6 bases, the J end lost 7 bases, and 10 bases lay between the germline ends. CDR3 sequence reads: CASRSRLNSPLHF. The DNA of the CDR3 is TGTGCCAGCAGATCCAGACTCAATTCACCCCTCCACTTT.

The chain combines TRBV19 with TRBJ1-6, with 12 bases matching TRBD1. The CDR3 runs to 15 residues. The V gene end was trimmed by 6 bases and the J gene end by 9 bases; junction bases not matched to a gene: 6. Germline CDR1 is LNHDA and CDR2 is SQIVND (reference sequence). CDR3 coding DNA: TGTGCCAGTAGGGACCGGGACAGGGGGCTTTCACCCCTCCACTTT. It specifies CASRDRDRGLSPLHF.

A remark on this clone: Other DNA sequences in the same sample also yield this CDR3. V is TRBV7-3 and J is TRBJ1-1; no clear D gene. V lost 4 bases and J 1 base, leaving 10 bases between the germline ends. Germline CDR1 reads SGHTA; CDR2 reads FQGTGA. CDR3 size: 14 residues. CDR3 amino acids: CASSSRAGNTEAFF. CDR3 nucleotides: TGTGCCAGCAGCTCTCGGGCGGGGAACACTGAAGCTTTCTTT.